This T cell receptor beta chain was captured by sequencing in a study of control samples from healthy donors and cancer patients. The repertoire was sequenced with immunoSEQ multiplex PCR; TCRdb's copy has only in-frame clones and lacks some. Of under 150,000 clones in the sample, 87% were seen once. The CDR3 extends over 15 amino acids. The ends lost 10 bases at V and 0 bases at J; junction bases unmatched: 9. Per the germline V gene, CDR1 is ENHRY and CDR2 is SYGVKD. This TCR derives from a man in his 60s in good health. V is TRBV10-3 and J is TRBJ1-5, with TRBD1 matching 7 bases. Sequencing was carried out using blood. The CDR3 loop is CATKKTGDSNQPQHF. The CDR3 nucleotides are TGTGCCACTAAAAAAACAGGGGATAGCAATCAGCCCCAGCATTTT.